This T cell receptor beta chain stems from a study of T cell responses to AZD1222 COVID-19 vaccine. Study background: Pooled together were second doses at about 4 or about 12 weeks.

The CDR3 sequence is 13 residues long. The V gene's germline CDR1 is SGHVS and CDR2 FNYEAQ. V lost 0 bases and J 7 bases, leaving 8 bases between the germline ends. Method: immunoSEQ multiplex PCR; TCRdb's copy keeps in-frame clones and lacks some. This repertoire shows about 140,000 clones, more than 85% found once; its top ten account for around 2.7%. Remarks on this clone: Its specificity is unknown.

Points from the study as a whole: Vaccination with two AZD1222 doses was followed by a rise in Spike-specific TCR breadth and depth. The repertoires were collected only after the peak T cell response.

J is TRBJ2-3 and V is TRBV7-6; D is unclear. The TCR sequence derives from an adult in good health. Material: peripheral blood, obtained on day 0 of AZD1222 vaccination. This chain's CDR3 is CASSLATSNTQYF. The CDR3 coding sequence is TGTGCCAGCAGCTTAGCGACCAGTAATACGCAGTATTTT.